Below, 13 T cell receptor beta chains from the same sample are listed, as sequenced in a study of technical replicates of blood from a few donors. Method: immunoSEQ multiplex PCR; TCRdb's copy keeps in-frame clones and lacks some. The sample has under 100,000 clones; 90% to 98% are singletons. Sequenced material: T cells isolated from PBMCs. These receptors were collected from a human donor in good health.

The J gene is TRBJ2-5, the V gene TRBV5-1; 9 nucleotides match TRBD1. CDR1 is SGHRS, CDR2 YFSETQ, per germline. The trim removed 2 bases at V and 1 base at J, leaving 6 bases unmatched. The CDR3 loop spans 16 amino acids. CDR3 nucleotide sequence: TGCGCCAGCAGCTTTACGGGACAGGGCACCCAAGAGACCCAGTACTTC. Its translation: CASSFTGQGTQETQYF.

The chain carries TRBV6-1 and TRBJ1-5; perhaps TRBD1 as D (5 bases). The germline V and J ends were trimmed by 2 bases and 9 bases, with 8 bases remaining between them. Germline V lookup: CDR1 MNHNS, CDR2 SASEGT. The CDR3 is 12 residues long. Written as DNA, the CDR3 is TGTGCCAGCAGTGAACCAGGGCGGCCCCAGCATTTT. Translating it yields CASSEPGRPQHF.

The chain recombines TRBV5-6 with TRBJ1-2; D is uncertain. Germline CDR1 and CDR2: SGHDT and YYEEEE. Trimming removed 3 bases from V and 5 bases from J, with 17 bases in between. The CDR3 extends over 15 amino acids. The CDR3 bases are TGTGCCAGCAGCTCGGGAGAAGCAGGACCATATGGCTACACCTTC. Translated, it gives CASSSGEAGPYGYTF.

This clone was detected only once. This sequence joins TRBV29-1 and TRBJ1-2; 7 bases align to TRBD1. Germline V lookup: CDR1 SQVTM, CDR2 ANQGSEA. J was trimmed by 8 bases and V by 7 bases; bases with no gene match: 7. The CDR3 covers 11 residues. CDR3 in DNA: TGCAGCGCCGAGACAGGGATAGGCTACACCTTC. This gives the protein CSAETGIGYTF.

CDR3 loop: CASRRVQGGNQPQHF. The CDR3 bases are TGTGCCAGTAGAAGGGTGCAGGGCGGCAATCAGCCCCAGCATTTT. This chain uses TRBV19 with TRBJ1-5, with D possibly matching TRBD1 (5 bases). V lost 6 bases, J lost 2 bases, and 14 bases lay in between. This CDR3 contains 15 residues. Germline V CDR1 and CDR2: LNHDA, SQIVND (reference sequence).

The chain links TRBV4-1 to TRBJ2-7, with D maybe TRBD1 (5 bases). The CDR3 is 13 amino acids. In germline, CDR1 is MGHRA, CDR2 YSYEKL. Trimming removed 4 bases from V and 2 bases from J, with 9 bases in between. CDR3 in amino acids: CASSPAGTYEQYF. The CDR3 DNA reads as TGCGCCAGCAGCCCAGCAGGGACCTACGAGCAGTACTTC.

This chain joins TRBV11-3 and TRBJ2-7; D might be TRBD2 (7 bases). CDR3 length: 15 amino acids. Germline V lookup: CDR1 SGHNT, CDR2 YENEEA. V lost 3 bases and J lost 3, with 15 bases in between. The CDR3 sequence: CASSFGGGTSYEQYF. Here the CDR3 DNA reads TGTGCCAGCAGCTTTGGGGGAGGGACAAGCTACGAGCAGTACTTC.

The gene calls are TRBV28 and TRBJ2-3, with 8 bases aligning to TRBD1. The J segment lost 3 bases and the V segment lost 6 bases, leaving 11 bases of the junction unmatched. Germline CDR1 MDHEN, CDR2 SYDVKM. This CDR3 is built from 16 residues. The CDR3 loop is CASRASQGAGTDTQYF. CDR3 DNA: TGTGCCAGCAGGGCCTCTCAGGGGGCTGGGACAGATACGCAGTATTTT.

CDR3 loop: CASSFEGATNEKLFF. For the CDR3, the DNA is TGTGCCAGTTCCTTCGAGGGAGCAACTAATGAAAAACTGTTTTTT. V and J are TRBV6-1 and TRBJ1-4; the D is unclear. The CDR3 spans 15 residues. Looked up from germline, CDR1 is MNHNS and CDR2 is SASEGT. Trimming removed 9 bases at V and 0 bases at J, with 14 bases between.

The rearrangement joins TRBV7-2 to TRBJ2-1; possible D gene TRBD2, 6 bases. The V gene's germline CDR1 is SGHTA and CDR2 FQGNSA. The CDR3 has 15 amino acids. V dropped 4 bases and J dropped 1 base, with 11 bases sitting between them. The CDR3 DNA is TGTGCCAGCAGCTACTTAGCGGAGTCCTACAATGAGCAGTTCTTC. This encodes CASSYLAESYNEQFF. Full variable domain (outside the CDR3, taken from reference TRBV7-2 and TRBJ2-1): GAGVSQSPSNKVTEKGKDVELRCDPISGHTALYWYRQSLGQGLEFLIYFQGNSAPDKSGLPSDRFSAERTGGSVSTLTIQRTQQEDSAVYLCASSYLAESYNEQFFGPGTRLTVL.

V and J are TRBV6-1 and TRBJ2-2; no firm D call. Trimming cost V 2 bases and J 7 bases, with 8 bases left between them. The germline CDR1 and CDR2 sequences are MNHNS and SASEGT. The CDR3 covers 13 residues. Here the CDR3 reads CASSESSDGELFF. In DNA form, the CDR3 reads TGTGCCAGCAGTGAATCTAGTGACGGGGAGCTGTTTTTT.

The rearrangement uses TRBV30 and TRBJ2-5; 7 bases are shared with TRBD1. Germline loops: CDR1 GTSNPN, CDR2 SVGIG (reference sequence). V lost 5 bases and J lost 0; bases outside the gene matches: 6. This CDR3 has 14 residues. In nucleotides, the CDR3 is TGTGCCTGGGACGGCACAGGGGACCAAGAGACCCAGTACTTC. Residues: CAWDGTGDQETQYF. The variable domain in full, with the rest retrieved from reference TRBV30 and TRBJ2-5, is SQTIHQWPATLVQPVGSPLSLECTVEGTSNPNLYWYRQAAGRGLQLLFYSVGIGQISSEVPQNLSASRPQDRQFILSSKKLLLSDSGFYLCAWDGTGDQETQYFGPGTRLLVL.

The chain employs TRBV4-2 and TRBJ2-3; 10 nucleotides agree with TRBD2. CDR1 and CDR2 (germline): LGHNA, YNFKEQ. The CDR3 runs 18 residues. The trim removed 0 bases at V and 0 bases at J, leaving 6 bases unmatched. In nucleotides, the CDR3 is TGTGCCAGCAGCCAAGATCTTGGGACTAGCGTGAGCACAGATACGCAGTATTTT. This codes for CASSQDLGTSVSTDTQYF.